The rows below give T cell receptor beta chains drawn from one sample of a study of cytomegalovirus exposure and HLA in healthy donors. Produced via immunoSEQ multiplex PCR; TCRdb's table is partial and in-frame only. The sample holds roughly 200,000 clones, around 80% seen once. The sample consisted of PBMCs. The source is a woman younger than 30 in good health and CMV-seronegative. The CDR3 runs from the conserved cysteine through the conserved F or W. The order of the fields is CDR3 protein, CDR3 DNA, D gene, clone size, V gene, J gene. D genes are given only for firm matches. A row's size may be missing; if present it is once, few, many or a size class.

CSAYLPNEQFF	TGCAGTGCTTATCTACCAAATGAGCAGTTCTTC	.	.	TRBV20-1	TRBJ2-1
CASSQEPLAGGYEQYF	TGCGCCAGCAGCCAAGAGCCACTAGCGGGAGGCTACGAGCAGTACTTC	TRBD2	.	TRBV4-1	TRBJ2-7
CASSQDRQGSDTQYF	TGCGCCAGCAGCCAAGATAGGCAGGGCAGCGATACGCAGTATTTT	.	.	TRBV4-3	TRBJ2-3
CARKTYLAGVGETQYF	TGTGCCCGAAAAACGTATCTAGCGGGAGTCGGGGAGACCCAGTACTTC	TRBD2	.	TRBV30	TRBJ2-5
CASQKWGGGRDDDTQYF	TGTGCCAGCCAAAAATGGGGGGGCGGGAGAGACGACGATACGCAGTATTTT	.	.	TRBV11-3	TRBJ2-3
CASSYGGGRSGELFF	TGTGCCAGCAGTTACGGTGGGGGCCGGAGCGGGGAGCTGTTTTTT	.	.	TRBV6-5	TRBJ2-2
CASSPAADGSIREQYF	TGTGCCAGCAGCCCCGCTGCTGATGGGTCGATTCGGGAGCAGTACTTC	.	.	TRBV28	TRBJ2-5
CASSPGVSNQPQHF	TGTGCCAGCTCACCCGGGGTAAGCAATCAGCCCCAGCATTTT	.	.	TRBV18	TRBJ1-5
CASSLEVTGANTYEQYF	TGCGCCAGCAGCTTGGAGGTGACGGGAGCTAATACCTACGAGCAGTACTTC	.	.	TRBV5-1	TRBJ2-7
CASSEAGQHNSPLHF	TGTGCCAGCAGTGAAGCCGGACAGCATAATTCACCCCTCCACTTT	.	.	TRBV2	TRBJ1-6
CASSWDRVEEKLFF	TGTGCCAGCAGTTGGGACAGGGTCGAGGAAAAACTGTTTTTT	TRBD1	.	TRBV6-1	TRBJ1-4
CASSGTGGTNYGYTF	TGTGCCAGCAGCGGCACAGGGGGAACCAACTATGGCTACACCTTC	TRBD1	.	TRBV9	TRBJ1-2
CSGEGVNTEAFF	TGCAGCGGCGAGGGGGTGAACACTGAAGCTTTCTTT	.	.	TRBV29-1	TRBJ1-1
CASSRGVAGTGLFTDTQYF	TGTGCCAGCAGCCGGGGTGTTGCGGGGACAGGGCTTTTCACAGATACGCAGTATTTT	TRBD1	.	TRBV5-4	TRBJ2-3
CASSTGTGAREQYF	TGTGCCAGCAGTACCGGGACAGGGGCCCGCGAGCAGTACTTC	TRBD1	.	TRBV27	TRBJ2-7
CASIRPDSGANVLTF	TGTGCCAGCATCAGGCCAGACTCTGGGGCCAACGTCCTGACTTTC	.	.	TRBV28	TRBJ2-6
CASSGRATLRNNEKLFF	TGCGCCAGCAGTGGCAGGGCTACCCTCCGAAATAATGAAAAACTGTTTTTT	.	.	TRBV10-2	TRBJ1-4
CASSGTSGGTYEQYF	TGTGCCAGCAGTGGAACTAGCGGGGGGACCTACGAGCAGTACTTC	TRBD2	.	TRBV6-5	TRBJ2-7
CASSATGSNTEAFF	TGCGCCAGCAGCGCTACCGGGTCGAACACTGAAGCTTTCTTT	.	.	TRBV5-1	TRBJ1-1
CASSYNPGLASTEQFF	TGTGCCAGCAGTTACAATCCGGGACTAGCTAGTACGGAGCAGTTCTTC	TRBD2	.	TRBV6-5	TRBJ2-1
CASRRAGDNYEQYF	TGTGCCAGCAGACGGGCGGGAGATAATTACGAGCAGTACTTC	TRBD2	.	TRBV27	TRBJ2-7
CASSDPTSGRGAGELFF	TGTGCCAGCAGTGACCCGACTAGCGGGAGAGGGGCCGGGGAGCTGTTTTTT	TRBD2	.	TRBV2	TRBJ2-2
CASSLEAEIREQYF	TGCGCCAGCAGCTTGGAGGCGGAGATACGCGAGCAGTACTTC	.	.	TRBV5-1	TRBJ2-7
CASSRVVTGELFF	TGTGCCAGCAGCCGAGTTGTCACCGGGGAGCTGTTTTTT	.	.	TRBV14	TRBJ2-2
CALAGVDTEAFF	TGTGCCTTGGCGGGGGTGGACACTGAAGCTTTCTTT	.	.	TRBV30	TRBJ1-1
CASSQNRDSDYEQYF	TGTGCCAGCAGTCAAAACCGGGACAGTGACTACGAGCAGTACTTC	TRBD1	.	TRBV6-5	TRBJ2-7
CASSFEGEQYF	TGTGCCAGCAGCTTTGAGGGCGAGCAGTACTTC	.	.	TRBV11-2	TRBJ2-7
CASSLAWTSGRAQDTQYF	TGTGCCAGCAGCTTAGCATGGACTAGCGGGAGGGCCCAAGATACGCAGTATTTT	TRBD2	.	TRBV11-2	TRBJ2-3
CASSQDTGDSYNEQFF	TGCGCCAGCAGCCAAGACACGGGGGACTCTTACAATGAGCAGTTCTTC	.	.	TRBV4-3	TRBJ2-1
CASTNNNEQFF	TGTGCCAGCACCAACAATAATGAGCAGTTCTTC	.	.	TRBV27	TRBJ2-1
CASSQDGLGSYNEQFF	TGTGCCAGCAGCCAAGACGGACTAGGCTCTTACAATGAGCAGTTCTTC	TRBD2	.	TRBV4-2	TRBJ2-1
CASSALPGQLETQYF	TGTGCCAGCAGCGCATTACCGGGACAGTTAGAGACCCAGTACTTC	TRBD1	once	TRBV9	TRBJ2-5
CASSLLGGGELFF	TGTGCCAGCAGCTTACTAGGGGGCGGGGAGCTGTTTTTT	.	.	TRBV7-9	TRBJ2-2
CASRGGASGGGYTF	TGTGCCAGCCGTGGAGGGGCCTCCGGTGGGGGCTACACCTTC	.	once	TRBV9	TRBJ1-2
CASSYSWGRRVNEQFF	TGTGCCAGCAGTTACTCATGGGGGCGCCGGGTCAATGAGCAGTTCTTC	.	.	TRBV6-5	TRBJ2-1
CASSPDGQYGYTF	TGTGCCAGCAGTCCTGACGGACAATATGGCTACACCTTC	.	.	TRBV28	TRBJ1-2
CASSVVGGLAGGVQFF	TGTGCCAGCAGCGTTGTTGGGGGACTAGCGGGAGGGGTGCAGTTCTTC	TRBD2	.	TRBV9	TRBJ2-1
CASSFGSPQYF	TGTGCCAGCAGTTTCGGGTCTCCGCAGTACTTC	.	.	TRBV28	TRBJ2-7
CASSLDGGQPETQYF	TGCGCCAGCAGCTTGGATGGAGGGCAGCCAGAGACCCAGTACTTC	.	.	TRBV5-1	TRBJ2-5
CASSDSISAELKRYEQYF	TGTGCCAGCAGTGACTCTATATCGGCGGAGCTTAAGAGGTACGAGCAGTACTTC	.	.	TRBV6-4	TRBJ2-7
CSATLNRYSHF	TGCAGTGCTACCCTAAACCGTTATTCCCACTTT	.	.	TRBV20-1	TRBJ1-1
CASSLLAAKPWEQYF	TGTGCCAGCAGCTTGTTGGCGGCAAAGCCGTGGGAGCAGTACTTC	.	few	TRBV11-2	TRBJ2-7
CASSLTGPDGYTF	TGTGCCAGCAGTTTGACAGGTCCGGATGGCTACACCTTC	.	.	TRBV28	TRBJ1-2
CASSSLTSGYNEQFF	TGTGCCAGCAGTTCTCTGACTAGCGGTTACAATGAGCAGTTCTTC	TRBD2	.	TRBV28	TRBJ2-1
CASSPTPWSEQYF	TGTGCCAGCAGCCCGACCCCTTGGAGTGAGCAGTACTTC	.	.	TRBV9	TRBJ2-7
CASNPSGGNNEQFF	TGTGCCAGCAACCCTAGCGGGGGTAACAATGAGCAGTTCTTC	TRBD2	.	TRBV9	TRBJ2-1
CASSYKQGGNSPLHF	TGTGCCAGCAGTTACAAGCAGGGGGGCAATTCACCCCTCCACTTT	TRBD1	.	TRBV6-5	TRBJ1-6
CASSSQGSGSFPETQYF	TGCGCCAGCAGCTCACAGGGGTCTGGTTCTTTCCCAGAGACCCAGTACTTC	TRBD1	once	TRBV5-1	TRBJ2-5
CAISDPEGRGGTDTQYF	TGTGCCATCAGTGACCCCGAGGGCCGTGGGGGCACAGATACGCAGTATTTT	.	.	TRBV10-3	TRBJ2-3
CATRGQGPNRPQHF	TGTGCCACGCGCGGCCAAGGTCCCAATCGGCCCCAGCATTTT	.	.	TRBV6-5	TRBJ1-5
CSVILAGGDEQFF	TGCAGCGTTATACTAGCGGGAGGGGATGAGCAGTTCTTC	TRBD2	.	TRBV29-1	TRBJ2-1
CASSRTNGGFWSEQFF	TGCGCCAGCAGCCGAACTAACGGGGGGTTCTGGTCGGAGCAGTTCTTC	TRBD2	.	TRBV4-3	TRBJ2-1
CASSRGGLAGGKTGELFF	TGTGCCAGCAGCCGCGGAGGATTAGCGGGAGGGAAAACCGGGGAGCTGTTTTTT	TRBD2	.	TRBV4-2	TRBJ2-2
CASSASSGYSYNEQFF	TGTGCCAGCAGTGCCTCTAGCGGGTACTCCTACAATGAGCAGTTCTTC	TRBD2	.	TRBV6-1	TRBJ2-1
CASSLRVRNLMNTEAFF	TGTGCCAGCAGCTTACGGGTTAGGAATCTGATGAACACTGAAGCTTTCTTT	.	.	TRBV11-3	TRBJ1-1
CASSIGKNRDTGELFF	TGTGCCAGTAGTATAGGGAAAAATCGGGACACCGGGGAGCTGTTTTTT	.	.	TRBV19	TRBJ2-2
CASSPLGQGSEDEQFF	TGTGCCAGCAGCCCCCTGGGACAGGGGTCCGAGGATGAGCAGTTCTTC	TRBD1	.	TRBV13	TRBJ2-1
CASSYLRGDSEAFF	TGTGCCAGCAGTTATCTCCGTGGGGACAGTGAAGCTTTCTTT	TRBD1	.	TRBV6-5	TRBJ1-1